The clone carrying this T cell receptor beta chain was recorded at least ten times. This record belongs to a study of neurological immune-mediated disorders. The V and J ends lost 2 bases and 8 bases respectively, with 16 bases between them. CDR3 length: 14 amino acids. Looked up from germline, CDR1 is SGHRS and CDR2 is YFSETQ. It was by 5'RACE with 10-nucleotide random UMIs that the cDNA was made. TCRdb reprocessed the 5' RACE reads via MiXCR and lists one record per CDR3 protein. The sample consists of 45,000 to 50,000 distinct CDR3 sequences, around 4.5% of them appearing once. The chain couples TRBV5-1 to TRBJ1-2; TRBD1 might be the D (5 bases). The TCR originated in a woman aged 55-70 years with multiple sclerosis. The sequencing sample was made of PBMCs. This CDR3 is CASSLGGDEGGYTF. CDR3 coding DNA: TGCGCCAGCAGCTTAGGAGGGGACGAAGGAGGCTACACCTTC.